This T cell receptor (beta chain) was documented in a study of OX40 agonist ivuxolimab in advanced cancers. Study-wide context: Patients enrolled in dose escalation were diagnosed with hepatocellular carcinoma, melanoma, renal cell or head and neck cancer. Cohort: approximately 79% men, mean age 60, aged about 23 to 79. A history of anti-PD-1, anti-PD-L1 or anti-CTLA-4 therapy was acceptable, and about 40% had some.

Generated by immunoSEQ multiplex PCR, the TCRdb table keeps only in-frame clones and is missing some. The profile shows tens of thousands of clones, about 92% of them singletons. Per the germline V gene, CDR1 is SGHDT and CDR2 is YYEEEE. Trimming stripped 4 bases from V and 2 bases from J, with 7 bases between. The CDR3 is 13 amino acids. Study results and limitations: On average, a greater number of expanded clones characterised CD8+ T cells relative to CD4+.

With respect to this clone: Its antigen is currently unknown.

This chain connects TRBV5-6 to TRBJ1-3; a weak D match, TRBD1 (5 bases). The sequenced sample was CD4+ or CD8+ T cells sorted from blood, obtained in a trial of the OX40 agonist ivuxolimab. The clonotype originates from an adult with an advanced solid tumor such as melanoma, head and neck, liver or kidney cancer. CDR3 in amino acids: CASSVGAGNTIYF. CDR3 DNA sequence: TGTGCCAGCAGCGTGGGGGCTGGAAACACCATATATTTT. Combining the CDR3 with reference TRBV5-6 and TRBJ1-3 gives the whole variable domain DAGVTQSPTHLIKTRGQQVTLRCSPKSGHDTVSWYQQALGQGPQFIFQYYEEEERQRGNFPDRFSGHQFPNYSSELNVNALLLGDSALYLCASSVGAGNTIYFGEGSWLTVV.